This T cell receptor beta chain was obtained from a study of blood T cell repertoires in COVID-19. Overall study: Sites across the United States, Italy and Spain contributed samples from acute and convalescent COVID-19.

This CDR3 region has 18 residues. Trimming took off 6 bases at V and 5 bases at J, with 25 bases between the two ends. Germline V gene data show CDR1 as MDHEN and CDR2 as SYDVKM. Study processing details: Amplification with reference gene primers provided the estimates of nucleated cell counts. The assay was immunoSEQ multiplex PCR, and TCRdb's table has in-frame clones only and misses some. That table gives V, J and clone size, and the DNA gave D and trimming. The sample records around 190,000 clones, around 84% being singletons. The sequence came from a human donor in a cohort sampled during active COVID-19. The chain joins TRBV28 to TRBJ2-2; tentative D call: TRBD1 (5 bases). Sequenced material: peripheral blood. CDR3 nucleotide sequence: TGTGCCAGCAGCACCTACTTCCAACACGATCCAGGGACCGGGGAGCTGTTTTTT. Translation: CASSTYFQHDPGTGELFF.